This note documents a single T cell receptor (beta chain) sequence. V shed 4 bases, J shed 3 bases, and the junction held 6 bases outside the gene matches. This CDR3 region has 16 residues. The germline CDR1 and CDR2 sequences are LGHDT and YNNKEL (reference sequence). The sample is drawn from a study of CD8 T cells in Susac syndrome. Reverse transcription of about 0.5 to 1 ug RNA was carried out with random hexamers. The method of amplification for TCR beta CDR3 was immunoSEQ multiplex PCR, covering 54 Vbeta and 13 Jbeta. TCRdb re-analysed the immunoSEQ multiplex PCR reads in MiXCR, keeping a single row per CDR3 protein. The sample lists approximately 230,000 distinct CDR3 sequences; about 94% were seen once. Bulk CD8+ and CD4+ cells came from magnetic negative isolation; CD8+ TEMRA by FACS.

The chain uses TRBV3-1 and TRBJ2-6; 7 positions agree with TRBD1. This clonotype was sampled from a human donor with multiple sclerosis. Material: CD4+ T cells from PBMCs. This chain's CDR3 is CASSLHTGVGANVLTF. CDR3 nucleotide sequence: TGTGCCAGCAGCCTCCATACAGGGGTTGGGGCCAACGTCCTGACTTTC. The variable domain in full, completed from reference TRBV3-1 and TRBJ2-6, reads DTAVSQTPKYLVTQMGNDKSIKCEQNLGHDTMYWYKQDSKKFLKIMFSYNNKELIINETVPNRFSPKSPDKAHLNLHINSLELGDSAVYFCASSLHTGVGANVLTFGAGSRLTVL.